Shown below are 27 T cell receptor beta chains from a single sample sequenced in a study of T cell responses to AZD1222 COVID-19 vaccine. TCRdb's copy holds only in-frame clones and misses some; the assay was immunoSEQ multiplex PCR. The sample yields under 170,000 clones, 94% seen once. The sequences come from peripheral blood, collected on day 0 of AZD1222 vaccination. These receptors all stem from an adult in good health.

The chain couples TRBV6-5 to TRBJ2-5; unclear D gene. The CDR3 runs to 15 residues. Germline V lookup: CDR1 MNHEY, CDR2 SVGAGI. With 3 bases removed from V and 5 bases from J, the gap between germline ends came to 16 bases. This CDR3 reads CASSYRRRTEETQYF. The CDR3 DNA sequence: TGTGCCAGCAGTTATCGTCGCAGGACGGAGGAGACCCAGTACTTC.

DNA of the CDR3: TGTGCCAGCAGCCAGGGTGGGGTTGAGCAGTTCTTC. Encoded protein: CASSQGGVEQFF. V and J are TRBV12-3 or TRBV12-4 and TRBJ2-1; TRBD1 might be the D (5 bases). Trimming left V 6 bases short and J 9 bases short, with 12 bases between. The length of the CDR3 is 12 residues.

The gene calls are TRBV20-1 and TRBJ2-7, with a possible D match to TRBD1 (7 bases). The CDR3 has 12 amino acids. CDR1 is DFQATT and CDR2 is SNEGSKA in the germline V gene (reference sequence). Deletions cut 3 bases from V and 4 bases from J, with 10 bases between. CDR3 nucleotide sequence: TGCAGTGCTAGTTCAGGGGGGTACGAGCAGTACGTC. Encoded protein: CSASSGGYEQYV.

J is TRBJ2-1 and V is TRBV28, with a weak D call TRBD1 (5 bases). V gave up 6 bases and J gave up 0 bases, with 12 bases separating them. The CDR3 totals 15 residues. From germline, CDR1 is MDHEN and CDR2 SYDVKM. Written as DNA, the CDR3 is TGTGCCAGCAGATTTACAGGTTACTCCTACAATGAGCAGTTCTTC. Protein product: CASRFTGYSYNEQFF.

The chain is built from TRBV10-3 and TRBJ1-2; the D gene is possibly TRBD1 (6 bases). The CDR3 length is 13 residues. Per germline, CDR1 ENHRY and CDR2 SYGVKD. The V and J ends lost 4 bases and 2 bases respectively, with 8 bases between them. In nucleotides, the CDR3 is TGTGCCATCAGTGGGCAGGGGAACTATGGCTACACCTTC. Translated, it gives CAISGQGNYGYTF.

The genes are TRBV11-2 and TRBJ1-6; D is uncertain. Germline V CDR1 and CDR2: SGHAT, FQNNGV. Trimming took 3 bases from V and 2 from J, leaving 11 bases between them. The CDR3 is made up of 16 amino acids. The CDR3, as DNA: TGTGCCAGCAGCTTGGCCTTAACCCCCTATAATTCACCCCTCCACTTT. It translates to CASSLALTPYNSPLHF.

A single count supports this clone. This CDR3 is CASSKTLLADQETQYF. CDR3 sequence (DNA): TGTGCCAGCAGTAAAACCCTACTAGCGGATCAAGAGACCCAGTACTTC. J is TRBJ2-5 and V is TRBV6-2 or TRBV6-3; 8 nucleotides line up with TRBD2. Germline values: CDR1 MNHEY, CDR2 SVGEGT. This CDR3 has 16 residues. V lost 5 bases and J lost 2; bases outside the gene matches: 10.

This chain joins TRBV5-5 and TRBJ2-7; 8 nucleotides align to TRBD1. The junction had 9 bases not matched to a gene; V was cut back by 5 bases and J by 2 bases. This CDR3 is built from 15 residues. The germline V gene encodes CDR1 SGHKS and CDR2 YYEKEE (reference sequence). The CDR3: CASSFGTGITYEQYV. The CDR3 region has the DNA TGTGCCAGCAGTTTCGGGACAGGCATAACCTACGAGCAGTACGTC.

The rearrangement uses TRBV9 and TRBJ1-3, with a tentative D call TRBD1 (5 bases). Germline-derived CDR1 and CDR2 are SGDLS and YYNGEE. There are 17 residues in the CDR3. The ends were cut back, 4 bases at V and 0 bases at J, with 17 bases in the middle. DNA for the CDR3: TGTGCCAGCAGCACCCGAGCACAGGTTGACTCTGGAAACACCATATATTTT. Protein sequence: CASSTRAQVDSGNTIYF. Full variable domain (missing parts from reference TRBV9 and TRBJ1-3): DSGVTQTPKHLITATGQRVTLRCSPRSGDLSVYWYQQSLDQGLQFLIQYYNGEERAKGNILERFSAQQFPDLHSELNLSSLELGDSALYFCASSTRAQVDSGNTIYFGEGSWLTVV.

J is TRBJ2-5 and V is TRBV18; D remains ambiguous. Germline values: CDR1 KGHSH, CDR2 LQKENI. V lost 3 bases and J lost 5, with 10 bases in between. This CDR3 spans 13 amino acids. This CDR3 is CASSPRPGETQYF. CDR3 DNA sequence: TGTGCCAGCTCACCCCGACCCGGGGAGACCCAGTACTTC. Using reference TRBV18 and TRBJ2-5 for the parts outside the CDR3, the full variable domain is NAGVMQNPRHLVRRRGQEARLRCSPMKGHSHVYWYRQLPEEGLKFMVYLQKENIIDESGMPKERFSAEFPKEGPSILRIQQVVRGDSAAYFCASSPRPGETQYFGPGTRLLVL.

The gene calls are TRBV3-1 (or the pseudogene TRBV3-2) and TRBJ1-2; D uncertain. Germline V lookup: CDR1 LGHDT, CDR2 YNNKEL (reference sequence). V was trimmed by 0 bases and J by 8 bases, leaving 7 bases between them. The CDR3 length is 12 residues. The CDR3 DNA follows: TGTGCCAGCAGCCAAGAAGGGCAGGGCTACACCTTC. Amino acid sequence: CASSQEGQGYTF.

The chain links TRBV3-1 (or the pseudogene TRBV3-2) to TRBJ1-2; no reliable D call. Trimming left V 4 bases short and J 0 bases short, with 18 bases between. This CDR3 comprises 17 residues. Germline V gene sequence: CDR1 LGHDT, CDR2 YNNKEL (reference sequence). The CDR3 loop is CASSRKDTPSTNYGYTF. CDR3 in DNA: TGTGCCAGCAGCCGGAAAGACACGCCATCGACTAACTATGGCTACACCTTC.

This chain connects TRBV3-1 (or the pseudogene TRBV3-2) to TRBJ2-1; D is unclear. The V end lost 3 bases, the J end lost 10 bases, and 7 bases lay between the germline ends. CDR1 and CDR2 (germline): LGHDT, YNNKEL (reference sequence). The CDR3 sequence is 11 residues long. The CDR3 protein is CASSQENEQFF. CDR3 bases: TGTGCCAGCAGCCAGGAAAACGAGCAGTTCTTC.

The V call is TRBV9, the J call TRBJ1-2, with 9 bases identical to TRBD1. The CDR3 covers 13 residues. V dropped 7 bases and J dropped 2; count of bases not matched to a gene: 3. Germline CDR1 and CDR2: SGDLS and YYNGEE. The CDR3 sequence is CASSTGGNYGYTF. The CDR3 DNA follows: TGTGCCAGCTCGACAGGGGGGAACTATGGCTACACCTTC.

The gene calls are TRBV24-1 and TRBJ2-1, with D uncertain. Germline CDR1 reads KGHDR; CDR2 reads SFDVKD. There are 11 residues in the CDR3. Deletions cut 1 base from V and 9 bases from J, with 3 bases between. The CDR3 loop reads CATSDFLEQFF. CDR3 DNA: TGTGCCACCAGTGATTTTCTTGAGCAGTTCTTC.

V is TRBV5-5 and J is TRBJ1-1, with TRBD1 matching over 9 bases. The CDR3 extends over 14 amino acids. From germline, CDR1 is SGHKS and CDR2 YYEKEE (reference sequence). V shed 4 bases, J shed 0 bases, and the junction held 1 base outside the gene matches. The CDR3 DNA reads as TGTGCCAGCAGCCGGGACAGGGTGAACACTGAAGCTTTCTTT. Translating gives CASSRDRVNTEAFF. The whole variable domain, filled in from reference TRBV5-5 and TRBJ1-1, reads DAGVTQSPTHLIKTRGQQVTLRCSPISGHKSVSWYQQVLGQGPQFIFQYYEKEERGRGNFPDRFSARQFPNYSSELNVNALLLGDSALYLCASSRDRVNTEAFFGQGTRLTVV.

The gene calls are TRBV2 and TRBJ2-3; 8 nucleotides match TRBD2. Germline CDR1 reads SNHLY; CDR2 reads FYNNEI. V shed 3 bases, J shed 6 bases, and the junction held 8 bases outside the gene matches. The CDR3 is 15 amino acids. The CDR3 spells CASSDEGTRRDTQYF. Written as DNA, the CDR3 is TGTGCCAGCAGTGATGAGGGGACTAGGAGGGATACGCAGTATTTT.

This chain links TRBV28 with TRBJ1-5; the match to TRBD1 covers 7 bases. The J segment lost 4 bases and the V segment lost 4 bases, leaving 7 bases of the junction unmatched. The CDR3 spans 15 residues. Germline-derived CDR1 and CDR2 are MDHEN and SYDVKM. For the CDR3, the DNA is TGTGCCAGCAGTTATAGGGGGCTCGGGAATCAGCCCCAGCATTTT. The encoded protein is CASSYRGLGNQPQHF.

The rearrangement uses TRBV7-9 and TRBJ2-5; 9 bases align to TRBD1. The germline CDR1 and CDR2 sequences are SEHNR and FQNEAQ (reference sequence). CDR3 size: 15 residues. V shed 6 bases and J 5 bases; nucleotides not matched to a gene: 10. As DNA, the CDR3 is TGTGCCAGCAGAGACCGGACAGGGGCGGGGGAGACCCAGTACTTC. Protein: CASRDRTGAGETQYF.

This chain joins TRBV5-4 and TRBJ1-2; possibly TRBD1 for D (5 bases). The length of the CDR3 is 12 residues. Germline values: CDR1 SGHNT, CDR2 YYREEE (reference sequence). V was pared by 5 bases and J by 10 bases, with 15 bases between. The chain's CDR3 is CASSRRDGSYTF. The CDR3 DNA sequence: TGTGCCAGCAGTAGGAGGGACGGCTCCTACACCTTC.

The chain uses TRBV7-9 and TRBJ2-3; 10 bases are a match to TRBD2. The CDR3 has 16 residues. Germline CDR1 is SEHNR and CDR2 is FQNEAQ (reference sequence). The trim removed 5 bases at V and 4 bases at J, leaving 9 bases unmatched. The CDR3 region has the DNA TGTGCCAGCAGCCCGGGAACTAGCGGGGATGCAGATACGCAGTATTTT. Translation gives CASSPGTSGDADTQYF.

CDR3 residues: CASSFRISSYEQYV. CDR3 nucleotide sequence: TGTGCCAGCAGTTTTCGTATTAGCTCCTACGAGCAGTACGTC. The V and J genes are TRBV28 and TRBJ2-7; D is unclear. CDR3 length: 14 residues. CDR1 is MDHEN, CDR2 SYDVKM, per germline. With 3 bases removed from V and 0 bases from J, the gap between germline ends came to 9 bases.

The chain uses TRBV7-9 and TRBJ2-1; TRBD2 might be the D (6 bases). CDR1 SEHNR and CDR2 FQNEAQ come from the germline V gene (reference sequence). This CDR3 contains 16 residues. V gave up 2 bases and J gave up 6 bases, with 17 bases separating them. For the CDR3, the DNA is TGTGCCAGCAGCTTAATGTGGGGGGAGAACGGCAATGAGCAGTTCTTC. Its protein is CASSLMWGENGNEQFF.

The chain recombines TRBV25-1 with TRBJ1-2; unclear D gene. Trimming left V 5 bases short and J 6 bases short, with 16 bases between. The CDR3 has 14 residues. Germline CDR1 MGHDK, CDR2 SYGVNS. The CDR3 loop is CASSPLQRANGYTF. Written as DNA, the CDR3 is TGTGCCAGCAGTCCACTACAGAGGGCGAATGGCTACACCTTC.

V gene TRBV14 combines with J gene TRBJ1-1; no clear D. V gave up 2 bases and J gave up 0 bases, with 4 bases separating them. Germline CDR1 reads SGHDN; CDR2 reads FVKESK. The CDR3 loop spans 13 amino acids. This CDR3 reads CASSQNMNTEAFF. The CDR3 DNA follows: TGTGCCAGCAGCCAAAACATGAACACTGAAGCTTTCTTT. The whole variable domain, filled in from reference TRBV14 and TRBJ1-1, reads EAGVTQFPSHSVIEKGQTVTLRCDPISGHDNLYWYRRVMGKEIKFLLHFVKESKQDESGMPNNRFLAERTGGTYSTLKVQPAELEDSGVYFCASSQNMNTEAFFGQGTRLTVV.

This chain uses TRBV27 with TRBJ1-5; D unresolved. CDR1 is MNHEY, CDR2 SMNVEV, per germline (reference sequence). This CDR3 comprises 16 residues. Trimming removed 5 bases from V and 1 base from J, with 15 bases in between. The CDR3 DNA reads TGTGCCAGCAGTCCCTCAGGTAGTCCCAGCAATCAGCCCCAGCATTTT. This sequence encodes CASSPSGSPSNQPQHF.

V and J are TRBV7-9 and TRBJ1-6; TRBD1 matches 7 bases. Looked up from germline, CDR1 is SEHNR and CDR2 is FQNEAQ (reference sequence). The CDR3 totals 15 residues. The junction had 6 bases not matched to a gene; V was cut back by 4 bases and J by 6 bases. CDR3 in DNA: TGTGCCAGCAGCTCGGGACAGAGCTTTAATTCACCCCTCCACTTT. This sequence encodes CASSSGQSFNSPLHF.